This paragraph covers one T cell receptor (beta chain) sequence. Its antigen is not yet known. No base quality information exists; no much larger clone differs at one position. V gives up 11 bases and J gives up 0 bases, and the segment between their germline ends measures 11 bases. CDR1 MNHEY and CDR2 SVGAGI were looked up in the germline V gene. Its CDR3 holds 13 amino acids, cysteine through phenylalanine. Solely the CDR3 DNA is kept, with 39 bases framed from the first base. The data originate from a study of Ad26.COV2.S vaccination and SARS-CoV-2 variants (dated by TCRdb to 2020 to 2022). Study-level background: Donors in the vaccine arm were drawn from COV1001, a phase I-IIa trial of Ad26.COV2.S in healthy adults that was multicentre, randomized, double-blind and placebo-controlled. Ad26.COV2.S was administered intramuscularly at a dose of 5x10^10 or 1x10^11 viral particles, either as one shot or as two shots given 56 days apart. TCRbeta repertoire sequencing was used to assess the specificity and breadth of SARS-CoV-2-reactive T cell receptors after Ad26.COV2.S vaccination. A total of 32 samples were included in the TCR-sequenced set, comprising around 19 Ad26.COV2.S vaccine recipients, 5 placebo recipients and 8 SARS-CoV-2 convalescent individuals. Participants in the trial were split at random into five groups of five each, receiving low-dose or high-dose Ad26.COV2.S once or twice, or else placebo on both occasions. Blinding of investigators to trial group allocation was maintained during experiments and outcome assessment.

The sample's treatment or condition label, in plain terms: around 19 received Ad26.COV2.S at low or high dose, single or two shots; about 5 received placebo; per-sample allocation not given. For vaccine and placebo recipients, the sequenced repertoires came from samples collected on day 63 after the first injection. Between 29 July and 7 August 2020, Cohort 1b enrolled 25 adults aged 18-55 years at one site in Boston, USA. As a vaccine, Ad26.COV2.S was a replication-incompetent adenovirus type 26 vector that expressed a prefusion-stabilized SARS-CoV-2 spike protein derived from the original Wuhan strain. General findings and caveats noted by the study authors: It was noted by the authors that total T cell responses may have been underestimated by the TCR breadth and depth analyses. The study was not powered to compare responses between vaccine doses or regimens. After vaccination, spike-specific CD8+ and CD4+ T cell responses were reported to show substantial breadth. Non-spike TCR breadth was comparable between vaccine and placebo recipients, consistent with the vaccine containing only spike. Spike-specific TCR breadth was higher in Ad26.COV2.S recipients than in placebo recipients (P = 0.0014).

TCRbeta CDR3 regions were sequenced with the immunoSEQ Assay. After extraction, genomic DNA underwent amplification by bias-controlled multiplex PCR, followed by high-throughput sequencing. Regarding the original processing steps: Collapsing and filtering of sequences were performed to quantify the absolute abundance of each unique TCRbeta CDR3 region. Usable DNA was measured by amplifying reference genes present in all nucleated cells, and TCRbeta template counts were normalized to that usable DNA to estimate T cell fraction. Repertoire TCRs were annotated as SARS-CoV-2-specific by exact matching of V gene, CDR3 amino acid sequence and J gene to a known reactive TCR set. The reference SARS-CoV-2 TCR set was obtained from MIRA and was filtered for enrichment in COVID-19-positive ImmuneCODE repertoires, whereby public or cross-reactive TCRs were removed. Using the MIRA antigens, annotated TCRs were further analysed by specific ORF or by position within an ORF. Breadth was defined as annotated unique rearrangements over total unique productive rearrangements; depth was the summed frequency of those rearrangements. Two-sided Wilcoxon rank-sum tests were applied when comparing TCR breadth between groups. In its TCRdb copy, this immuneACCESS table keeps in-frame sequences only and misses some clones. Where compared with another copy, unresolved V genes explain less than half of these, and the others have no known cause. Clone size and the V and J calls come from that table; the DNA yielded D and trimming. Within this sample are around 400,000 clones, with about nine tenths of them counted one time only. In total, the top ten clones hold 12% of the sample.

This TCR derives from a person aged 18-60 years who received the Ad26.COV2.S COVID-19 vaccine or a placebo. The material sequenced was peripheral blood, taken in a trial of Ad26.COV2.S vaccine versus placebo. The chain uses TRBV6-5 and TRBJ1-5; no D gene call is confident. The CDR3 reads as follows: CAASENSNQPQHF. The nucleotide sequence reads TGTGCCGCATCGGAAAATAGCAATCAGCCCCAGCATTTT.